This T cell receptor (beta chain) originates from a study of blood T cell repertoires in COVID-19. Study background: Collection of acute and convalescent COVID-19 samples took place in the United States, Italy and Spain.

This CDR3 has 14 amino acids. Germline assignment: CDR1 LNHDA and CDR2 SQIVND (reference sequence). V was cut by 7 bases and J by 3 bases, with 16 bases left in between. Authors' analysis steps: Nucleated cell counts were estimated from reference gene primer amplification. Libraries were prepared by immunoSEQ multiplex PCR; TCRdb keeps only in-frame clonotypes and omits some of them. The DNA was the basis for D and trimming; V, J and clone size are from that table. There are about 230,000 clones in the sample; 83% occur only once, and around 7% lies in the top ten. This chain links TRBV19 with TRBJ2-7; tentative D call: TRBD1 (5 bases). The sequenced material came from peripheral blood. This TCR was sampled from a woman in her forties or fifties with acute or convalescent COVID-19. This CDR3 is CASTPGSQGYEQYF. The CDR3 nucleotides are TGTGCCAGTACCCCTGGGTCTCAGGGCTACGAGCAGTACTTC.